The 17 T cell receptor beta chains in this list originate from one sample, sequenced in a study of blood T cell repertoires in COVID-19. Using immunoSEQ multiplex PCR, the repertoire was profiled, and TCRdb retains in-frame clones only, with some absent. This sample carries a few hundred thousand clones, around 85% of them seen once, and the ten largest clones take approximately 7.5%. Sequencing was done on a sample of peripheral blood. Source of these receptors: a human donor in a cohort sampled during active COVID-19.

The chain combines TRBV6-5 with TRBJ1-1; TRBD1 agrees at 8 bases. The trim removed 6 bases at V and 9 bases at J, leaving 9 bases unmatched. The CDR3 sequence is 13 residues long. Germline CDR1 is MNHEY and CDR2 is SVGAGI. As DNA, the CDR3 is TGTGCCAGCAGCCTAAGGACAGGGAGCCAAGCTTTCTTT. It codes for CASSLRTGSQAFF.

J is TRBJ1-2 and V is TRBV6-5; weak D call: TRBD1 (6 bases). The germline V gene has CDR1 MNHEY and CDR2 SVGAGI. The germline V and J ends were trimmed by 6 bases and 2 bases, with 13 bases remaining between them. The CDR3 consists of 14 residues. CDR3 DNA sequence: TGTGCCAGCAGGGAGGACAGACTAAACTATGGCTACACCTTC. Translation gives CASREDRLNYGYTF.

V is TRBV9 and J is TRBJ1-1; 10 positions match TRBD1. The J segment lost 4 bases and the V segment lost 1 base, leaving 7 bases of the junction unmatched. This CDR3 has 16 amino acids. Germline assignment: CDR1 SGDLS and CDR2 YYNGEE. For the CDR3, the DNA is TGTGCCAGCAGCGTAACCCCGGGACAGGGGAGCACTGAAGCTTTCTTT. Translation gives CASSVTPGQGSTEAFF.

This clone has more than one count but fewer than ten. One end of the junction fails to match germline, which may point to a read error. V usage is TRBV29-1 and J usage is TRBJ1-1, with TRBD1 identical over 8 bases. Looked up from germline, CDR1 is SQVTM and CDR2 is ANQGSEA. This CDR3 has 10 amino acids. CDR3 sequence reads: CSVDRGQGTF. The CDR3 coding sequence is TGCAGCGTTGACCGAGGACAGGGCACTTTT.

The table lists this clone with a count of one. The chain is built from TRBV10-3 and TRBJ2-5; TRBD2 might be the D (6 bases). The CDR3 extends over 15 amino acids. Between the trimmed V and J ends, which lost 4 bases and 5 bases, there was a span of 17 bases. The germline V gene has CDR1 ENHRY and CDR2 SYGVKD. The CDR3 reads CAISAQGGQEETQYF. The CDR3 DNA reads TGTGCCATCAGTGCGCAGGGAGGTCAAGAGGAGACCCAGTACTTC.

This chain uses TRBV10-3 with TRBJ2-7; D is ambiguous. There are 14 residues in the CDR3. Germline-derived CDR1 and CDR2 are ENHRY and SYGVKD. Trimming cost V 4 bases and J 0 bases, with 10 bases left between them. The CDR3 DNA sequence: TGTGCCATCAGTGTCGAGCCAAGCTCCTACGAGCAGTACTTC. Translating gives CAISVEPSSYEQYF.

With regard to this clone: Other nucleotide sequences in the sample specify the same CDR3. The V and J genes are TRBV5-1 and TRBJ1-1; D might be TRBD1 (5 bases). The CDR3 runs 15 residues. Germline loops: CDR1 SGHRS, CDR2 YFSETQ. Trimming removed 0 bases from V and 0 bases from J, with 9 bases in between. Here the CDR3 DNA reads TGCGCCAGCAGCTTGGCCGGGGGTATGAACACTGAAGCTTTCTTT. Protein: CASSLAGGMNTEAFF.

The chain combines TRBV5-1 with TRBJ1-1; a possible D gene is TRBD1 (6 bases). Per the germline V gene, CDR1 is SGHRS and CDR2 is YFSETQ. V gave up 0 bases and J gave up 8 bases, with 14 bases separating them. The length of the CDR3 is 14 residues. In DNA, the CDR3 is TGCGCCAGCAGCTTGGTGGTAGAACAGGGAGAAGCTTTCTTT. This encodes CASSLVVEQGEAFF.

The chain joins TRBV11-2 to TRBJ1-2, with 12 bases matching TRBD1. CDR1 and CDR2 (germline): SGHAT, FQNNGV. This CDR3 region has 19 residues. Trimming at V came to 2 bases and at J to 2 bases, leaving 12 bases not matched to a gene. The CDR3 sequence: CASSLSPDRDRGRNYGYTF. For the CDR3, the DNA is TGTGCCAGCAGCTTAAGCCCAGACCGGGACAGGGGGCGGAACTATGGCTACACCTTC.

The chain employs TRBV21-1 and TRBJ2-5; no DNA check was done on the table's D call, TRBD2. TRBV21-1 is a known pseudogene. The CDR3 is made up of 14 amino acids. CDR3 in amino acids: CASSPPEGGETQYF. The CDR3 DNA reads as TGTGCCAGCAGCCCACCTGAGGGAGGGGAGACCCAGTACTTC.

The chain uses TRBV15 and TRBJ1-2; D is undetermined. Germline loops: CDR1 LNHNV, CDR2 YYDKDF (reference sequence). V lost 0 bases and J 7 bases, leaving 9 bases between the germline ends. This CDR3 spans 13 amino acids. The DNA for the CDR3 is TGTGCCACCAGCAGAGAGGACCGGGGTGGCTACACCTTC. Protein sequence: CATSREDRGGYTF.

This clone came up once. This sequence joins TRBV27 and TRBJ2-1; 11 nucleotides align to TRBD2. This CDR3 region has 15 residues. The germline CDR1 and CDR2 sequences are MNHEY and SMNVEV (reference sequence). Trimming took 6 bases from V and 6 from J; bases not matched to a gene: 7. The CDR3 sequence is CASSLLAGALNEQFF. CDR3 bases: TGTGCCAGCAGCCTACTAGCGGGGGCGCTCAATGAGCAGTTCTTC.

V and J are TRBV4-2 and TRBJ2-3; a possible D gene is TRBD2 (7 bases). Trimming took 0 bases from V and 0 from J, leaving 25 bases between them. The CDR3 runs 21 residues. The germline V gene encodes CDR1 LGHNA and CDR2 YNFKEQ. CDR3: CASSQEEAGALPYFSTDTQYF. In DNA, the CDR3 is TGTGCCAGCAGCCAAGAGGAGGCGGGGGCCTTACCCTATTTCAGCACAGATACGCAGTATTTT.

The CDR3: CASSSYRGRQTQYF. The CDR3 region has the DNA TGTGCCAGCAGCTCCTACAGGGGAAGGCAGACCCAGTACTTC. J is TRBJ2-5 and V is TRBV7-9; 7 bases align to TRBD1. J lost 6 bases, V lost 4 bases, and 8 bases had no gene match. The germline CDR1 and CDR2 sequences are SEHNR and FQNEAQ (reference sequence). This CDR3 comprises 14 residues.

This chain uses TRBV5-1 with TRBJ1-2; D might be TRBD1 (6 bases). The CDR3 consists of 14 residues. The V end was cut by 3 bases, the J end by 8 bases, with 17 bases between. Germline loops: CDR1 SGHRS, CDR2 YFSETQ. CDR3 region: CASSSTGGEWGYTF. CDR3 bases: TGCGCCAGCAGCTCGACAGGCGGAGAGTGGGGCTACACCTTC.

This rearrangement joins TRBV5-1 to TRBJ2-2; TRBD2 matches at 11 bases. V was pared by 10 bases and J by 7 bases, with 12 bases of the junction left unmatched. CDR3 length: 15 residues. CDR1 and CDR2 from the germline V gene are SGHRS and YFSETQ. The CDR3 nucleotides are TGCGCCTCCCAACAGACTAGCGGGGCCGTCGGGGAGCTGTTTTTT. This gives the protein CASQQTSGAVGELFF.

The CDR3 DNA is TGTGCCAGTAGCCCTCACAGGGGTCGCACCTATAATTCACCCCTCCACTTT. Its protein product is CASSPHRGRTYNSPLHF. J is TRBJ1-6 and V is TRBV19; 7 bases match TRBD1. The CDR3 extends over 17 amino acids. The germline CDR1 and CDR2 sequences are LNHDA and SQIVND (reference sequence). Losses at the gene ends were 6 bases for V and 2 bases for J; bases not matched to a gene: 10.